A single sample gave rise to the 10 T cell receptor beta chains below, sequenced in a study of shared clonotypes between healthy human individuals. The repertoire was sequenced with immunoSEQ multiplex PCR; TCRdb's copy has only in-frame clones and lacks some. The repertoire holds 600,000 to 750,000 clones, with around 77% as singletons. The material sequenced was memory CD4+ T cells sorted from blood. The subset is: CD45RA-negative fraction. All receptors derive from a young woman in good health.

The chain links TRBV6-6 to TRBJ2-3, with TRBD2 as a possible D gene (6 bases). Germline assignment: CDR1 MNHNY and CDR2 SVGAGI (reference sequence). V shed 6 bases and J shed 3 bases, with 13 bases lying between them. The CDR3 loop spans 14 amino acids. The CDR3 sequence: CASSALGTTDTQYF. The CDR3 nucleotides are TGTGCCAGCAGCGCACTCGGGACTACAGATACGCAGTATTTT.

This chain uses TRBV10-3 with TRBJ2-7; 7 nucleotides agree with TRBD2. Germline V gene data show CDR1 as ENHRY and CDR2 as SYGVKD. The CDR3 runs 15 residues. Trimming at V came to 4 bases and at J to 1 base, leaving 7 bases not matched to a gene. CDR3 loop: CAISGQASGSYEQYF. DNA of the CDR3: TGTGCCATCAGTGGGCAAGCTAGCGGTTCCTACGAGCAGTACTTC.

The V call is TRBV28, the J call TRBJ1-2; 8 bases are a match to TRBD1. In germline, CDR1 is MDHEN, CDR2 SYDVKM. This CDR3 has 18 residues. V shed 4 bases and J 8 bases; nucleotides not matched to a gene: 21. In nucleotides, the CDR3 is TGTGCCAGCAGTTCATTCGGACAGGGTGGTAAAAGAACGGGAGGCTACACCTTC. Protein: CASSSFGQGGKRTGGYTF.

As regards this clone: A read error may produce the germline difference seen at one junction end. The V call is TRBV19, the J call TRBJ2-1, with D tentatively TRBD1 (6 bases). The CDR3 totals 14 residues. Germline CDR1 is LNHDA and CDR2 is SQIVND (reference sequence). This CDR3 is CASSFQTGDNGQFF. Written as DNA, the CDR3 is TGTGCCAGTAGTTTCCAGACAGGTGACAATGGGCAGTTCTTC.

V and J are TRBV2 and TRBJ1-5; 7 bases map to TRBD1. The CDR3 contains 15 residues. CDR1 is SNHLY and CDR2 is FYNNEI in the germline V gene. V lost 5 bases and J lost 0; bases outside the gene matches: 4. CDR3 protein: CASSTQGYSNQPQHF. The CDR3 region has the DNA TGTGCCAGCAGTACACAGGGGTATAGCAATCAGCCCCAGCATTTT.

This clone was counted many times. The chain has TRBV19 and TRBJ1-1, with D maybe TRBD1 (6 bases). V lost 5 bases, J lost 3 bases, and 13 bases lay in between. The CDR3 totals 14 residues. Germline V CDR1 and CDR2: LNHDA, SQIVND (reference sequence). CDR3 in DNA: TGTGCCAGTAGTCGGGACATAGGGGACACTGAAGCTTTCTTT. It specifies CASSRDIGDTEAFF.

This clone was counted a few times. V usage is TRBV6-1 and J usage is TRBJ2-1, with 7 bases identical to TRBD2. With V trimmed by 3 bases and J by 8 bases, 10 bases remained unmatched. The V gene's germline CDR1 is MNHNS and CDR2 SASEGT. The CDR3 length is 15 residues. The DNA of the CDR3 is TGTGCCAGCAGTGAGGGGGGAGGGCGGTTCTATGAGCAGTTCTTC. It specifies CASSEGGGRFYEQFF.

The chain has TRBV11-1 and TRBJ2-5; D gene uncertain. This CDR3 is built from 14 residues. Germline V CDR1 and CDR2: SGHAT, FQDESV (reference sequence). Between the trimmed V and J ends, which lost 3 bases and 3 bases, there was a span of 11 bases. The CDR3 loop reads CASSFGWLEETQYF. DNA of the CDR3: TGTGCCAGCAGCTTCGGGTGGCTGGAAGAGACCCAGTACTTC.

The chain carries TRBV28 and TRBJ2-1, with 11 positions matching TRBD1. V shed 4 bases and J 5 bases; nucleotides not matched to a gene: 7. CDR1 and CDR2 from the germline V gene are MDHEN and SYDVKM. This CDR3 is 16 amino acids long. The CDR3 DNA sequence: TGTGCCAGCAGTTCTTCCGGGACAGGGGGAAACAATGAGCAGTTCTTC. This codes for CASSSSGTGGNNEQFF.

This clone was seen a few times. The genes are TRBV15 and TRBJ2-1; 13 nucleotides match TRBD2. The CDR3 length is 16 residues. Germline trimming cut 2 bases from V and 9 bases from J; bases unmatched to any gene: 7. The germline gives CDR1 LNHNV, CDR2 YYDKDF (reference sequence). In DNA form, the CDR3 reads TGTGCCACCAGCAGATCGGGACTAGCGGGAAGAGGTGAGCAGTTCTTC. Amino acid sequence: CATSRSGLAGRGEQFF.